A selection of T cell receptor beta chains follows, all from one sample in a study of T cells expressing NK-cell markers. TCRdb reprocessed the 5' RACE reads and reports one entry per CDR3 protein, with no DNA. The specimen's table records 400,000 to 550,000 distinct CDR3 sequences. Sequencing used blood T cells: a sorted CD56 or NKG2C T cell subset, CD4+ or CD8+ T cells, or bulk PBMC T cells (not recorded which). These receptors were obtained from a woman between 18 and 75 years old in good health. The CDR3 runs from the conserved cysteine through the conserved F or W.

j_call: TRBJ2-3
v_call: TRBV6-1
cdr3_aa: CASSPGERGPSKYF

j_call: TRBJ2-3
v_call: TRBV6-2/TRBV6-3
cdr3_aa: CASSSEAPTDTQYF

j_call: TRBJ2-1
v_call: TRBV20-1
cdr3_aa: CSARGFQLTNNEQFF

j_call: TRBJ2-3
v_call: TRBV29-1
cdr3_aa: CSARTRADTQYF

j_call: TRBJ2-1
v_call: TRBV19
cdr3_aa: CASSIGLAEYNEQFF

j_call: TRBJ1-1
v_call: TRBV23-1
cdr3_aa: CASSQSPRDRGLGEAFF

j_call: TRBJ1-1
v_call: TRBV29-1
cdr3_aa: CSVDGKGRENTEAFF

j_call: TRBJ2-1
v_call: TRBV6-1
cdr3_aa: CASNGGATYNEQFF

j_call: TRBJ2-3
v_call: TRBV11-2
cdr3_aa: CASSELDRVRVDTQYF

j_call: TRBJ1-6
v_call: TRBV11-2
cdr3_aa: CASSHWDGHSYNSPLHF

j_call: TRBJ2-7
v_call: TRBV29-1
cdr3_aa: CSVEDGSPGGEQYF

j_call: TRBJ2-1
v_call: TRBV7-6
cdr3_aa: CASSLTSGTGNEQFF

j_call: TRBJ2-2
v_call: TRBV3-1
cdr3_aa: CASRETNTGELFF

j_call: TRBJ1-1
v_call: TRBV19
cdr3_aa: CASSIGGSGTEAFF

j_call: TRBJ1-1
v_call: TRBV24-1
cdr3_aa: CATGDSDTEAFF

j_call: TRBJ2-2
v_call: TRBV27
cdr3_aa: CASSDQLTGELFF

j_call: TRBJ2-7
v_call: TRBV10-3
cdr3_aa: CAISEGGTNEQYF

j_call: TRBJ1-2
v_call: TRBV15
cdr3_aa: CATSRRTDPNYGYTF

j_call: TRBJ2-3
v_call: TRBV4-3
cdr3_aa: CASSQAGLRTSTDTQYF

j_call: TRBJ2-3
v_call: TRBV20-1
cdr3_aa: CSARLGDTQYF

j_call: TRBJ1-4
v_call: TRBV12-3/TRBV12-4
cdr3_aa: CASSIQGGNEKLFF

j_call: TRBJ2-1
v_call: TRBV12-3/TRBV12-4
cdr3_aa: CASSFGSQTSNEQFF

j_call: TRBJ2-5
v_call: TRBV20-1
cdr3_aa: CSATGGSIQETQYF

j_call: TRBJ2-2
v_call: TRBV9
cdr3_aa: CASSIFSGSTGELFF

j_call: TRBJ2-1
v_call: TRBV20-1
cdr3_aa: CSAGLLSREYNDQFF

j_call: TRBJ2-7
v_call: TRBV12-3/TRBV12-4
cdr3_aa: CASSARLGTASYEQYF

j_call: TRBJ1-5
v_call: TRBV6-1
cdr3_aa: CASGPMTGNQPQHF

j_call: TRBJ1-4
v_call: TRBV12-3/TRBV12-4
cdr3_aa: CASSFFGRGRNEKLFF

j_call: TRBJ2-4
v_call: TRBV4-1
cdr3_aa: CASSQDVPGALKNIQYF

j_call: TRBJ2-6
v_call: TRBV7-2
cdr3_aa: CASRLWGTGANVLTF

j_call: TRBJ2-7
v_call: TRBV12-3/TRBV12-4
cdr3_aa: CASSPQAGTSYEQYF

j_call: TRBJ2-2
v_call: TRBV7-2
cdr3_aa: CASSFSETGIGELFF

j_call: TRBJ2-6
v_call: TRBV29-1
cdr3_aa: CSVEGAGGANVLTF

j_call: TRBJ2-1
v_call: TRBV20-1
cdr3_aa: CSAGSGTPHNEQFF

j_call: TRBJ2-7
v_call: TRBV5-8
cdr3_aa: CASSLGGWSSDEQYF

j_call: TRBJ2-1
v_call: TRBV6-5
cdr3_aa: CAVSDSLNEQFF

j_call: TRBJ2-5
v_call: TRBV29-1
cdr3_aa: CSLHLGQQETQYF

j_call: TRBJ1-2
v_call: TRBV3-1
cdr3_aa: CASSRIGDYGYTF

j_call: TRBJ2-3
v_call: TRBV2
cdr3_aa: CASSQGLATTDTQYF

j_call: TRBJ2-5
v_call: TRBV6-6
cdr3_aa: CASNSEAETQYF

j_call: TRBJ2-1
v_call: TRBV12-3/TRBV12-4
cdr3_aa: CASSLNRLAVGYNEQFF

j_call: TRBJ2-6
v_call: TRBV4-3
cdr3_aa: CASSQDRGGTGANVLTF

j_call: TRBJ2-2
v_call: TRBV12-5
cdr3_aa: CASAPRENTGELFF

j_call: TRBJ2-1
v_call: TRBV4-3
cdr3_aa: CASSLGQGLVEQFF

j_call: TRBJ2-1
v_call: TRBV25-1
cdr3_aa: CASSELTANNEQFF

j_call: TRBJ2-3
v_call: TRBV11-2
cdr3_aa: CASSVGLSTDTQYF

j_call: TRBJ2-7
v_call: TRBV11-2
cdr3_aa: CASSWGPRIYEQYF

j_call: TRBJ2-1
v_call: TRBV20-1
cdr3_aa: CSARRRGRGEQFF

j_call: TRBJ2-7
v_call: TRBV12-3/TRBV12-4
cdr3_aa: CASSLAGLGYEQYF

j_call: TRBJ1-1
v_call: TRBV6-1
cdr3_aa: CASSQMTGNTEAFF

j_call: TRBJ2-1
v_call: TRBV20-1
cdr3_aa: CSARELGEAGEQFF

j_call: TRBJ1-1
v_call: TRBV7-2
cdr3_aa: CASSPQGFGKTEAFF

j_call: TRBJ2-2
v_call: TRBV20-1
cdr3_aa: CSASPGLSTGELFF

j_call: TRBJ2-2
v_call: TRBV7-2
cdr3_aa: CASSLVRNTGELFF